This TCR beta chain was identified in a study of CD8 T cells in Susac syndrome. Random hexamers primed reverse transcription of about 0.5 to 1 ug RNA. A single record per CDR3 protein comes from TCRdb applying MiXCR to the immunoSEQ multiplex PCR reads. The sample yields 400,000 to 550,000 distinct CDR3 sequences, approximately 89% seen once. Trimming cost V 1 base and J 8 bases; bases outside gene matches: 12. CDR1 is MGHRA, CDR2 YSYEKL, per germline. CDR3 size: 17 residues. Each multiple sclerosis control was a treatment-naive patient with relapsing-remitting disease that was either stable or active.

This receptor was identified in a human donor with multiple sclerosis. The chain couples TRBV4-1 to TRBJ2-1; TRBD2 agrees at 9 bases. The sample consisted of CD8+ T cells from PBMCs. The CDR3 region is CASSQAGGSGRDDEQFF. As DNA, the CDR3 is TGCGCCAGCAGCCAAGCCGGAGGTAGCGGGAGAGACGATGAGCAGTTCTTC.